These 21 T cell receptor beta chains originate from one sample sequenced in a study of blood T cell repertoires in COVID-19. Sequenced by immunoSEQ multiplex PCR; TCRdb stores in-frame clones only, minus some. The sample includes under 300,000 clones, more than 75% seen only once; the top ten take 2% to 2.5%. Sequencing input: PBMCs or T cells enriched from blood (not recorded which). The receptor set was obtained from a woman in her sixties in a cohort exposed to, infected with or recovered from COVID-19 (not recorded which).

The rearrangement uses TRBV28 and TRBJ1-4; D is ambiguous. The CDR3 runs 11 residues. Germline CDR1 MDHEN, CDR2 SYDVKM. V lost 6 bases and J lost 8, with 7 bases in between. In DNA, the CDR3 is TGTGCCAGCAGCTTAACAGAAAAACTGTTTTTT. Its protein is CASSLTEKLFF.

This clone has more than one count but fewer than ten. The rearrangement joins TRBV5-1 to TRBJ1-6; 7 nucleotides align to TRBD1. The CDR3 totals 14 residues. After removal of 4 bases from V and 4 bases from J, the junction contained 2 bases not matched to a gene. CDR1 is SGHRS and CDR2 is YFSETQ in the germline V gene. This CDR3 is CASSRDSYNSPLHF. The CDR3, as DNA: TGCGCCAGCAGCAGGGACAGTTATAATTCACCCCTCCACTTT.

This chain links TRBV6-5 with TRBJ2-7; 14 bases agree with TRBD2. V lost 6 bases and J lost 7; bases outside the gene matches: 5. The CDR3 consists of 14 residues. Germline V gene data show CDR1 as MNHEY and CDR2 as SVGAGI. CDR3 residues: CASRLTSGRVEQYF. The CDR3 DNA reads TGTGCCAGCAGGCTGACTAGCGGGAGGGTAGAGCAGTACTTC.

The genes are TRBV28 and TRBJ2-2, with 7 nucleotides matching TRBD1. This CDR3 comprises 14 residues. The germline gives CDR1 MDHEN, CDR2 SYDVKM. V trimming: 6 bases; J trimming: 6 bases; junction bases outside the gene matches: 7. The CDR3 is CASREQGMSGELFF. CDR3 bases: TGTGCCAGCAGGGAACAGGGGATGTCCGGGGAGCTGTTTTTT.

The chain links TRBV6-2 or TRBV6-3 to TRBJ2-3; D not resolved. Germline lookup yields CDR1 MNHEY and CDR2 SVGEGT. This CDR3 is 12 amino acids long. V dropped 4 bases and J dropped 2 bases, with 4 bases sitting between them. This CDR3 is CASSSSTDTQYF. The CDR3 DNA is TGTGCCAGCAGTTCATCCACAGATACGCAGTATTTT.

This clone showed up just once. This chain links TRBV2 with TRBJ2-1, with D possibly TRBD2 on 6 matching bases. The CDR3 is made up of 16 amino acids. The germline V and J ends were trimmed by 5 bases and 2 bases, with 16 bases remaining between them. Germline values: CDR1 SNHLY, CDR2 FYNNEI. CDR3 protein: CASSRGSGITYNEQFF. Here the CDR3 DNA reads TGTGCCAGCAGTAGGGGTAGCGGAATTACCTACAATGAGCAGTTCTTC.

The chain recombines TRBV5-3 with TRBJ1-2; the D gene is possibly TRBD1 (6 bases). TRBV5-3 falls under the ORF class, with uncertain function. The CDR3 runs to 16 residues. The V gene lost 6 bases and the J gene lost 1 base, with 19 bases spanning the gap. The CDR3 spells CARTKSGTPDNYGYTF. The DNA of the CDR3 is TGTGCCAGAACTAAGTCCGGGACACCAGATAACTATGGCTACACCTTC.

The chain recombines TRBV28 with TRBJ1-3; D unresolved. The CDR3 length is 15 residues. The germline CDR1 and CDR2 sequences are MDHEN and SYDVKM. Trimming pared 1 base from V and 4 bases from J, leaving 11 bases between. The CDR3 loop reads CASSLSKSRGNTIYF. In DNA form, the CDR3 reads TGTGCCAGCAGTTTATCCAAATCTAGGGGAAACACCATATATTTT. The full variable domain, with the rest looked up from reference TRBV28 and TRBJ1-3, is DVKVTQSSRYLVKRTGEKVFLECVQDMDHENMFWYRQDPGLGLRLIYFSYDVKMKEKGDIPEGYSVSREKKERFSLILESASTNQTSMYLCASSLSKSRGNTIYFGEGSWLTVV.

This rearrangement joins TRBV24-1 to TRBJ2-7; 9 bases line up with TRBD1. Germline CDR1 and CDR2: KGHDR and SFDVKD. This CDR3 spans 15 amino acids. J lost 0 bases, V lost 3 bases, and 2 bases had no gene match. CDR3 protein: CATSDGQGSSYEQYF. CDR3 in DNA: TGTGCCACCAGTGATGGACAGGGGAGCTCCTACGAGCAGTACTTC.

The V gene is TRBV6-5, the J gene TRBJ1-1, with D possibly being TRBD1 (5 bases). The CDR3 length is 14 residues. V lost 2 bases, J lost 5 bases, and 12 bases lay in between. Germline lookup yields CDR1 MNHEY and CDR2 SVGAGI. CDR3 loop: CASSYQGFDTEAFF. CDR3 bases: TGTGCCAGCAGTTACCAGGGATTCGATACTGAAGCTTTCTTT.

The rearrangement links TRBV7-2 to TRBJ1-5; 10 bases map to TRBD1. CDR1 and CDR2 from the germline V gene are SGHTA and FQGNSA. This CDR3 region has 16 residues. Trimming took 5 bases from V and 6 from J; bases not matched to a gene: 10. The CDR3 here is CASSTPGQGTSQPQHF. Written as DNA, the CDR3 is TGTGCCAGCAGCACGCCGGGACAGGGGACTTCTCAGCCCCAGCATTTT. Combining the CDR3 with reference TRBV7-2 and TRBJ1-5 gives the whole variable domain GAGVSQSPSNKVTEKGKDVELRCDPISGHTALYWYRQSLGQGLEFLIYFQGNSAPDKSGLPSDRFSAERTGGSVSTLTIQRTQQEDSAVYLCASSTPGQGTSQPQHFGDGTRLSIL.

This clone was found a few times. The chain has TRBV2 and TRBJ2-3; D is unresolved. Germline assignment: CDR1 SNHLY and CDR2 FYNNEI. The length of the CDR3 is 13 residues. Trimming took off 2 bases at V and 2 bases at J, with 5 bases between the two ends. This chain's CDR3 is CASSEFYTDTQYF. CDR3 sequence (DNA): TGTGCCAGCAGTGAATTTTACACAGATACGCAGTATTTT.

The chain carries TRBV9 and TRBJ1-1; 8 bases fit TRBD1. This CDR3 has 18 residues. Per the germline V gene, CDR1 is SGDLS and CDR2 is YYNGEE. Trimming removed 0 bases from V and 0 bases from J; junction bases left unmatched: 10. This CDR3 is CASSVGLFDRGMNTEAFF. The CDR3 DNA is TGTGCCAGCAGCGTAGGTCTCTTTGACAGGGGAATGAACACTGAAGCTTTCTTT.

The chain links TRBV12-3 or TRBV12-4 to TRBJ2-7; TRBD2 is a possible D gene (5 bases). V gave up 6 bases and J gave up 4 bases, with 10 bases separating them. This CDR3 contains 12 residues. This CDR3 reads CASSARGYEQYF. The CDR3 DNA sequence: TGTGCCAGCAGCGCCAGAGGGTACGAGCAGTACTTC.

The chain combines TRBV11-2 with TRBJ2-1; 10 bases agree with TRBD2. Germline CDR1 and CDR2: SGHAT and FQNNGV. The V gene end was trimmed by 3 bases and the J gene end by 0 bases; junction bases not matched to a gene: 11. This CDR3 comprises 19 residues. For the CDR3, the DNA is TGTGCCAGCAGCTTCCCTAACCTAGCGGGAGCTAACTCCTACAATGAGCAGTTCTTC. It is translated as CASSFPNLAGANSYNEQFF.

V usage is TRBV28 and J usage is TRBJ2-6; 8 bases match TRBD1. This CDR3 region has 16 residues. Germline loops: CDR1 MDHEN, CDR2 SYDVKM. The V segment lost 6 bases and the J segment 0 bases; nucleotides outside the gene matches: 4. The CDR3 is CASRRTGLSGANVLTF. CDR3 DNA sequence: TGTGCCAGCAGAAGGACAGGGCTCTCTGGGGCCAACGTCCTGACTTTC. The complete variable domain, with remaining parts taken from reference TRBV28 and TRBJ2-6, reads DVKVTQSSRYLVKRTGEKVFLECVQDMDHENMFWYRQDPGLGLRLIYFSYDVKMKEKGDIPEGYSVSREKKERFSLILESASTNQTSMYLCASRRTGLSGANVLTFGAGSRLTVL.

V is TRBV30 and J is TRBJ2-1; D not certain. CDR3 length: 13 amino acids. The germline V gene has CDR1 GTSNPN and CDR2 SVGIG (reference sequence). The V end lost 2 bases, the J end lost 0 bases, and 5 bases lay between the germline ends. CDR3 region: CAWSFSSYNEQFF. The DNA of the CDR3 is TGTGCCTGGAGTTTTAGCTCCTACAATGAGCAGTTCTTC.

This clone was seen ten or more times. The same CDR3 can be traced to other DNA sequences in this sample. The chain recombines TRBV28 with TRBJ1-1; D gene ambiguous. Deletions cut 3 bases from V and 2 bases from J, with 7 bases between. The CDR3 consists of 13 residues. Germline CDR1 MDHEN, CDR2 SYDVKM. CDR3 sequence: CASSFGRNTEAFF. The DNA of the CDR3 is TGTGCCAGCAGTTTTGGGCGAAACACTGAAGCTTTCTTT.

V and J are TRBV19 and TRBJ2-1, with 14 nucleotides matching TRBD2. V was clipped by 5 bases and J by 12 bases; unmatched bases: 3. From germline, CDR1 is LNHDA and CDR2 SQIVND (reference sequence). There are 13 residues in the CDR3. The CDR3 here is CASSLGLAGAQFF. CDR3 DNA sequence: TGTGCCAGTAGTTTGGGACTAGCGGGAGCGCAGTTCTTC.

The rearrangement joins TRBV12-3 or TRBV12-4 to TRBJ2-7; D gene uncertain. This CDR3 spans 13 amino acids. V lost 9 bases, J lost 2 bases, and 14 bases lay in between. The chain's CDR3 is CARRPRYPYEQYF. The CDR3 DNA sequence: TGTGCCAGGAGGCCGCGATACCCCTACGAGCAGTACTTC.

This chain joins TRBV11-2 and TRBJ2-6, with D perhaps TRBD1 (6 bases). Germline V gives CDR1 SGHAT, CDR2 FQNNGV. The CDR3 runs 16 residues. V lost 5 bases to trimming and J lost 1 base, with 12 bases between them. Here the CDR3 reads CASSLLQGSGANVLTF. The DNA for the CDR3 is TGTGCCAGCAGCCTGTTACAGGGATCTGGGGCCAACGTCCTGACTTTC. Supplemented by reference TRBV11-2 and TRBJ2-6, the full variable domain reads EAGVAQSPRYKIIEKRQSVAFWCNPISGHATLYWYQQILGQGPKLLIQFQNNGVVDDSQLPKDRFSAERLKGVDSTLKIQPAKLEDSAVYLCASSLLQGSGANVLTFGAGSRLTVL.